This T cell receptor (beta chain) comes out of a study of shared clonotypes between healthy human individuals. Study-level information: Researchers assigned three CD4 naive, three CD4 memory, two CD8 naive and one CD8 memory plate to each donor. Study-wide results and caveats: Non-shared clonotypes displayed generation probabilities falling below those of clonotypes present in all four donors.

On this clone itself: What it binds is unknown.

With 0 bases clipped from V and 4 bases from J, the junction kept 5 bases outside the gene matches. The germline V gene has CDR1 SGHVS and CDR2 FQNEAQ. This CDR3 spans 15 amino acids. Generated by immunoSEQ multiplex PCR, the TCRdb table keeps only in-frame clones and is missing some. The sample lists 600,000 to 800,000 clones, over 60% occurring once. Sequencing was performed on memory CD4+ T cells sorted from blood. The subset was: CD45RA-negative fraction. The source of this sequence is a woman aged 25 to 39 in good health. This chain joins TRBV7-8 and TRBJ2-7, with 8 bases aligning to TRBD2. This CDR3 reads CASSLAAGVLYEQYF. DNA of the CDR3: TGTGCCAGCAGCTTAGCAGCGGGAGTATTATACGAGCAGTACTTC.